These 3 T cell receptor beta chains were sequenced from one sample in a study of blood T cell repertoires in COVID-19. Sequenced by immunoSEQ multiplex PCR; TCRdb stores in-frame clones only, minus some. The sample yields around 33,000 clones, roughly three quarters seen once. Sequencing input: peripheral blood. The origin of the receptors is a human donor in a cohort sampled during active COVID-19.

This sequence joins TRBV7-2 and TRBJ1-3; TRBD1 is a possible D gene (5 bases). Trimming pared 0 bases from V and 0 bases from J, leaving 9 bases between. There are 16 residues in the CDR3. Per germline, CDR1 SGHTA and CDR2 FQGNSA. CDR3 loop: CASSLATGLSGNTIYF. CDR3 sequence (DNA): TGTGCCAGCAGCTTAGCAACAGGCCTCTCTGGAAACACCATATATTTT.

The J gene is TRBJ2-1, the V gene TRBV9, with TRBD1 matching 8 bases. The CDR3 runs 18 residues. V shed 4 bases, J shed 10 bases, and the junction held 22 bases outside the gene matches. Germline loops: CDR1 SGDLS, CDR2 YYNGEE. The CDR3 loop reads CASSLITRGLSPRREQFF. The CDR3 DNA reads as TGTGCCAGCAGCCTGATCACCAGGGGGCTATCGCCCCGTCGAGAGCAGTTCTTC.

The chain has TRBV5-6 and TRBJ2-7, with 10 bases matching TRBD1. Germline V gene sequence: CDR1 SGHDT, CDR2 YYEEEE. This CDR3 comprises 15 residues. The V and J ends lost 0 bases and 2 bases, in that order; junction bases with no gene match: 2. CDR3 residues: CASSLAGQGTYEQYF. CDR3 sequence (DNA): TGTGCCAGCAGCTTGGCGGGACAGGGGACCTACGAGCAGTACTTC.